These 27 T cell receptor beta chains were sequenced from one sample in a study of control samples from healthy donors and cancer patients. TCRdb's copy holds only in-frame clones and misses some; the assay was immunoSEQ multiplex PCR. There are about 75,000 clones in the sample; 90% to 95% occur only once, and approximately 5.7% lies in the top ten. The sample comprised blood. Receptor source: a woman aged 40 to 55 in good health.

The chain is built from TRBV4-2 and TRBJ2-1; 8 bases line up with TRBD1. Trimming removed 4 bases from V and 15 bases from J; junction bases left unmatched: 5. CDR1 and CDR2 from the germline V gene are LGHNA and YNFKEQ. The length of the CDR3 is 11 residues. CDR3 sequence reads: CASSPGQGTFF. As DNA, the CDR3 is TGTGCCAGCAGCCCTGGACAGGGAACGTTCTTC.

J is TRBJ2-7 and V is TRBV18; TRBD1 matches at 11 bases. Germline V gene data show CDR1 as KGHSH and CDR2 as LQKENI. With 5 bases clipped from V and 3 bases from J, the junction kept 6 bases outside the gene matches. CDR3 length: 15 residues. CDR3 DNA: TGTGCCAGCTCAGACGGACAGGGGGCTATCTACGAGCAGTACTTC. It encodes CASSDGQGAIYEQYF.

This CDR3 reads CASTVQGAGGNTIYF. The CDR3, as DNA: TGTGCCAGCACCGTCCAAGGGGCTGGCGGAAACACCATATATTTT. V is TRBV2 and J is TRBJ1-3; TRBD1 might be the D (5 bases). The CDR3 sequence is 15 residues long. CDR1 is SNHLY and CDR2 is FYNNEI in the germline V gene. V lost 7 bases and J lost 4, with 17 bases in between.

This clone was seen more than once but under ten times. The chain has TRBV6-2 or TRBV6-3 and TRBJ2-4; D perhaps matches TRBD1 (5 bases). Trimming cost V 6 bases and J 2 bases, with 23 bases left between them. Germline V lookup: CDR1 MNHEY, CDR2 SVGEGT. The CDR3 totals 18 residues. The CDR3 is CASSGIEHVRATKNIQYF. The CDR3 nucleotides are TGTGCCAGCAGCGGAATCGAGCACGTCAGGGCCACCAAAAACATTCAGTACTTC.

This chain connects TRBV7-2 to TRBJ1-5; D is ambiguous. Germline V gene data show CDR1 as SGHTA and CDR2 as FQGNSA. Trimming stripped 1 base from V and 5 bases from J, with 12 bases between. The CDR3 loop spans 15 amino acids. The CDR3 loop is CASSLVLAAHQPQHF. DNA of the CDR3: TGTGCCAGCAGCTTAGTGTTGGCAGCTCATCAGCCCCAGCATTTT.

The chain carries TRBV6-5 and TRBJ2-1; 10 positions agree with TRBD2. CDR1 and CDR2 (germline): MNHEY, SVGAGI. The length of the CDR3 is 15 residues. The junction had 5 bases not matched to a gene; V was cut back by 2 bases and J by 7 bases. CDR3 nucleotides: TGTGCCAGCAGTTACGAGCGGGGGGGCGGAAATGAGCAGTTCTTC. Its translation is CASSYERGGGNEQFF.

The V call is TRBV18, the J call TRBJ2-3; D unclear. CDR3 size: 14 residues. Germline loops: CDR1 KGHSH, CDR2 LQKENI. Trimming cost V 6 bases and J 3 bases, with 13 bases left between them. This CDR3 is CASSPKDITDTQYF. The CDR3 DNA reads TGTGCCAGCTCCCCGAAAGACATTACAGATACGCAGTATTTT. Using reference TRBV18 and TRBJ2-3 for the parts outside the CDR3, the full variable domain is NAGVMQNPRHLVRRRGQEARLRCSPMKGHSHVYWYRQLPEEGLKFMVYLQKENIIDESGMPKERFSAEFPKEGPSILRIQQVVRGDSAAYFCASSPKDITDTQYFGPGTRLTVL.

The chain couples TRBV6-2 or TRBV6-3 to TRBJ2-1; 14 positions match TRBD2. J was trimmed by 9 bases and V by 5 bases; bases with no gene match: 6. CDR1 and CDR2 from the germline V gene are MNHEY and SVGEGT. CDR3 size: 15 residues. This chain's CDR3 is CASSRTSGGRGEQFF. DNA for the CDR3: TGTGCCAGCAGTCGGACTAGCGGGGGGAGGGGTGAGCAGTTCTTC.

The CDR3 loop reads CASSFGGASYNEQFF. Written as DNA, the CDR3 is TGTGCCAGCAGCTTCGGCGGGGCTTCCTACAATGAGCAGTTCTTC. The V gene is TRBV7-6, the J gene TRBJ2-1; possible D gene TRBD2, 6 bases. V gave up 3 bases and J gave up 1 base, with 10 bases separating them. Germline CDR1 SGHVS, CDR2 FNYEAQ. This CDR3 contains 15 residues.

The rearrangement uses TRBV29-1 and TRBJ2-2, with 10 bases lining up with TRBD1. The CDR3 is 13 residues long. Germline trimming cut 4 bases from V and 4 bases from J; bases unmatched to any gene: 0. CDR1 SQVTM and CDR2 ANQGSEA come from the germline V gene. The CDR3 nucleotides read TGCAGCGTTGGGACAGGGGGCACCGGGGAGCTGTTTTTT. It yields the protein CSVGTGGTGELFF.

Concerning this clone itself: The sample carries other DNA sequences with the same CDR3. V and J are TRBV6-1 and TRBJ2-7, with 11 bases lining up with TRBD1. Per germline, CDR1 MNHNS and CDR2 SASEGT. The CDR3 is 17 residues long. V lost 4 bases to trimming and J lost 0 bases; unmatched junction nucleotides: 8. The DNA for the CDR3 is TGTGCCAGCAGTGGAAGGACAGGGGGCCCAAGCTCCTACGAGCAGTACTTC. As protein: CASSGRTGGPSSYEQYF.

V is TRBV6-6 and J is TRBJ1-5, with D hard to call. CDR3 size: 14 residues. Germline-derived CDR1 and CDR2 are MNHNY and SVGAGI (reference sequence). V was pared by 8 bases and J by 3 bases, with 14 bases between. The CDR3 loop reads CASEKDANNQPQHF. Written as DNA, the CDR3 is TGTGCCAGCGAAAAGGACGCAAACAATCAGCCCCAGCATTTT.

The chain is built from TRBV7-9 and TRBJ2-5; 12 bases align to TRBD1. V dropped 8 bases and J dropped 3; count of bases not matched to a gene: 10. Germline values: CDR1 SEHNR, CDR2 FQNEAQ (reference sequence). CDR3 length: 16 residues. The DNA of the CDR3 is TGTGCCAGCTCTGGCTGGGGACAGGGGGCGGAAGAGACCCAGTACTTC. As protein: CASSGWGQGAEETQYF.

The genes are TRBV6-5 and TRBJ1-1, with D perhaps TRBD1 (6 bases). The CDR3 extends over 14 amino acids. Trimming stripped 8 bases from V and 4 bases from J, with 17 bases between. Germline-derived CDR1 and CDR2 are MNHEY and SVGAGI. CDR3 sequence reads: CASALRQDLTEAFF. In DNA, the CDR3 is TGTGCCAGCGCGTTAAGACAGGACCTCACTGAAGCTTTCTTT.

V and J are TRBV6-4 and TRBJ2-6, with D unclear. The V gene's germline CDR1 is MRHNA and CDR2 SNTAGT. The CDR3 runs to 14 residues. With 4 bases removed from V and 4 bases from J, the gap between germline ends came to 8 bases. The CDR3 reads CASSAQPGANVLTF. The CDR3 nucleotides are TGTGCCAGCAGTGCCCAGCCCGGGGCCAACGTCCTGACTTTC.

V and J are TRBV9 and TRBJ2-5; 13 positions agree with TRBD2. CDR3 length: 16 amino acids. V shed 0 bases, J shed 2 bases, and the junction held 1 base outside the gene matches. The germline V gene encodes CDR1 SGDLS and CDR2 YYNGEE. CDR3 residues: CASSVGTSGGQETQYF. As DNA, the CDR3 is TGTGCCAGCAGCGTAGGGACTAGCGGGGGTCAAGAGACCCAGTACTTC.

The gene calls are TRBV18 and TRBJ2-3; D possibly corresponds to TRBD2 (5 bases). The V end lost 3 bases, the J end lost 5 bases, and 18 bases lay between the germline ends. There are 16 residues in the CDR3. CDR1 is KGHSH, CDR2 LQKENI, per germline. The CDR3 sequence: CASSPRAQRSGDTQYF. In nucleotides, the CDR3 is TGTGCCAGCTCACCTAGAGCCCAGCGGTCGGGAGATACGCAGTATTTT.

The chain employs TRBV27 and TRBJ1-5; 12 positions agree with TRBD1. Trimming removed 4 bases from V and 7 bases from J; junction bases left unmatched: 8. This CDR3 has 16 amino acids. The germline CDR1 and CDR2 sequences are MNHEY and SMNVEV (reference sequence). This CDR3 is CASSSMGQGAEQPQHF. DNA of the CDR3: TGTGCCAGCAGTTCGATGGGACAGGGGGCAGAGCAGCCCCAGCATTTT.

The V call is TRBV7-2, the J call TRBJ2-4; weak D call: TRBD2 (6 bases). V lost 4 bases and J lost 8, with 15 bases in between. CDR1 is SGHTA and CDR2 is FQGNSA in the germline V gene. This CDR3 has 14 amino acids. CDR3: CASSSGLARDIQYF. The CDR3 DNA sequence: TGTGCCAGCAGCTCGGGACTGGCGAGGGACATTCAGTACTTC. The variable domain in full, with the rest retrieved from reference TRBV7-2 and TRBJ2-4, is GAGVSQSPSNKVTEKGKDVELRCDPISGHTALYWYRQSLGQGLEFLIYFQGNSAPDKSGLPSDRFSAERTGGSVSTLTIQRTQQEDSAVYLCASSSGLARDIQYFGAGTRLSVL.

This clone has a single count. The CDR3 DNA follows: TGCAGCGTCGGACGCGGGACAGCTAATGAAAAACTGTTTTTT. It codes for CSVGRGTANEKLFF. This chain links TRBV29-1 with TRBJ1-4, with 7 bases aligning to TRBD1. Germline CDR1 is SQVTM and CDR2 is ANQGSEA. Unmatched junction bases numbered 7, after V lost 6 bases and J lost 3 bases. The CDR3 spans 14 residues.

The J gene is TRBJ1-1, the V gene TRBV2; no clear D gene. Germline loops: CDR1 SNHLY, CDR2 FYNNEI. Deletions cut 4 bases from V and 4 bases from J, with 16 bases between. This CDR3 is 15 amino acids long. The CDR3 sequence: CASSGEGSGLTEAFF. As DNA, the CDR3 is TGTGCCAGCAGTGGGGAGGGCAGCGGACTCACTGAAGCTTTCTTT.

V and J are TRBV7-7 and TRBJ2-3, with a weak D call TRBD1 (6 bases). CDR1 SSHAT and CDR2 FNYEAQ come from the germline V gene (reference sequence). The ends were cut back, 0 bases at V and 6 bases at J, with 13 bases in the middle. This CDR3 spans 15 amino acids. The CDR3: CASSLAGVGQDTQYF. The CDR3 nucleotides are TGTGCCAGCAGCTTAGCGGGGGTAGGACAGGATACGCAGTATTTT.

Comment on this clone: Sequence at one end of the junction differs from germline and may be a read error. This rearrangement joins TRBV6-5 to TRBJ2-7, with 7 bases that match TRBD2. Germline V gene sequence: CDR1 MNHEY, CDR2 SVGAGI. The CDR3 covers 14 residues. The CDR3 region is CASSDSGGGGEQYF. CDR3 DNA sequence: TGTGCCAGCAGTGACTCGGGCGGGGGAGGCGAGCAGTACTTC.

The rearrangement links TRBV9 to TRBJ2-5; D possibly matches TRBD1 or TRBD2 (5 bases each). The V end lost 0 bases, the J end lost 5 bases, and 11 bases lay between the germline ends. This CDR3 is built from 14 residues. Germline CDR1 reads SGDLS; CDR2 reads YYNGEE. The CDR3 region has the DNA TGTGCCAGCAGCGTAGAGAGGGGATGGGAGACCCAGTACTTC. Amino acid sequence: CASSVERGWETQYF.

J is TRBJ2-1 and V is TRBV9; D call uncertain. V was trimmed by 2 bases and J by 9 bases, leaving 9 bases between them. Germline values: CDR1 SGDLS, CDR2 YYNGEE. The CDR3 has 12 amino acids. The CDR3 loop reads CASSVFGSEQFF. The CDR3 DNA sequence: TGTGCCAGCAGCGTTTTCGGCAGTGAGCAGTTCTTC.

The CDR3 DNA reads TGTGCCAGCAGGGAGGGAGTCCCAGATACGCAGTATTTT. Residues: CASREGVPDTQYF. The rearrangement links TRBV2 to TRBJ2-3; maybe TRBD2 (6 bases). Trimming cost V 6 bases and J 4 bases, with 11 bases left between them. This CDR3 is 13 amino acids long. Germline V gene sequence: CDR1 SNHLY, CDR2 FYNNEI.

The CDR3 protein is CASSQVSASDYEQYF. CDR3 nucleotide sequence: TGCGCCAGCAGCCAAGTGTCAGCGTCCGACTACGAGCAGTACTTC. This rearrangement joins TRBV4-1 to TRBJ2-7, with D hard to call. The CDR3 consists of 15 residues. Germline V lookup: CDR1 MGHRA, CDR2 YSYEKL. Deletions cut 1 base from V and 3 bases from J, with 13 bases between.